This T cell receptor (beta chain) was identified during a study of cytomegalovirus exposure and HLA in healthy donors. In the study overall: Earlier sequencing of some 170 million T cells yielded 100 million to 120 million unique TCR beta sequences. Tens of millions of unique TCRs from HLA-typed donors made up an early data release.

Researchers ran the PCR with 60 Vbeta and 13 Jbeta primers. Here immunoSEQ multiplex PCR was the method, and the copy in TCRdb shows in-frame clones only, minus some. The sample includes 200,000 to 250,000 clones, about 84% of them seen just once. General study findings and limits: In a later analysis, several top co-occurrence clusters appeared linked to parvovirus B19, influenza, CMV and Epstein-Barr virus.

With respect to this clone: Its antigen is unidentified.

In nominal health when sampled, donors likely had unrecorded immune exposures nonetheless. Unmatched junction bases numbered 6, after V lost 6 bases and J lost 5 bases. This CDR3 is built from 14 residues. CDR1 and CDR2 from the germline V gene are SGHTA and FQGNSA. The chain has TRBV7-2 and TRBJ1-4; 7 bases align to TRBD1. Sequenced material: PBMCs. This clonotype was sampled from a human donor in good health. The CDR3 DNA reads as TGTGCCAGCAGGGGGGGACAGAAAAATGAAAAACTGTTTTTT. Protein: CASRGGQKNEKLFF.